This is a list of T cell receptor beta chains from one sample in a study of blood T cell repertoires in COVID-19. Some clones are missing from TCRdb's copy, which holds only in-frame ones; the method was immunoSEQ multiplex PCR. This table has about 310,000 clones, around 92% appearing once. The sequenced sample was PBMCs or T cells enriched from blood (not recorded which). These receptors all stem from a woman aged 30 to 39 who had recovered from COVID-19. The CDR3 runs from the conserved cysteine through the conserved F or W. A D gene is named only where the DNA matches it firmly. Clone size appears in some rows only: once, few, many, or a class for an expanded clone.

>-|TRBV5-1|TRBJ1-1|TRBD1
CASSLGQGAGTEAFF
TGCGCCAGCAGCTTGGGGCAGGGGGCCGGCACTGAAGCTTTCTTT
>-|TRBV18|TRBJ2-7|-
CEGQPIRKSQYF
TGTGAAGGACAGCCCATCCGAAAATCGCAGTACTTC
>-|TRBV2|TRBJ2-7|TRBD2
CASSEKREKYEQYF
TGTGCCAGCAGTGAGAAGCGGGAGAAATACGAGCAGTACTTC
>-|TRBV7-2|TRBJ2-7|-
CASRAPLGEGYEQYF
TGTGCCAGCAGAGCTCCTCTGGGAGAAGGTTACGAGCAGTACTTC
>-|TRBV4-1|TRBJ2-1|TRBD2
CASSRHGLAEVSYNEQFF
TGCGCCAGCAGCCGCCATGGACTAGCGGAGGTCTCCTACAATGAGCAGTTCTTC
>-|TRBV7-9|TRBJ1-2|-
CASSNGANYGYTF
TGTGCCAGCAGCAATGGGGCGAACTATGGCTACACCTTC
>-|TRBV15|TRBJ2-3|TRBD1
CATSRSLGTGDTDTQYF
TGTGCCACCAGCAGATCACTCGGGACAGGGGACACAGATACGCAGTATTTT
>-|TRBV7-9|TRBJ2-4|TRBD1
CASSSDRAKNIQYF
TGTGCCAGCAGCTCGGACAGGGCCAAAAACATTCAGTACTTC
>-|TRBV5-5|TRBJ1-3|-
CASSFPQLNTIYF
TGTGCCAGCAGCTTTCCCCAGTTAAACACCATATATTTT
>-|TRBV4-1|TRBJ1-1|-
CASSQDPTRTPEDGEAFF
TGCGCCAGCAGCCAAGACCCCACCCGGACCCCGGAGGACGGTGAAGCTTTCTTT
>-|TRBV12-5|TRBJ1-3|TRBD1
CASGLVQTGQGNTIYF
TGTGCTAGTGGTTTAGTCCAAACGGGACAGGGAAACACCATATATTTT
>few|TRBV5-1|TRBJ1-2|-
CASSLDSLINYGYTF
TGCGCCAGCAGCCTAGACAGCCTGATAAACTATGGCTACACCTTC
>-|TRBV21-1|TRBJ1-1|-
CASSSRGEAFF
TGTGCCAGCAGCTCCCGGGGTGAAGCTTTCTTT
>-|TRBV2|TRBJ1-5|-
CASSEMRSWGNQPQHF
TGTGCCAGCAGTGAAATGAGGTCCTGGGGCAATCAGCCCCAGCATTTT
>once|TRBV11-2|TRBJ2-7|-
CASSLFRGTYEQYF
TGTGCCAGCAGCTTATTTAGGGGTACCTACGAGCAGTACTTC
>-|TRBV7-8|TRBJ1-1|-
CASSNGLLNTEAFF
TGTGCCAGCAGCAACGGACTGCTGAACACTGAAGCTTTCTTT
>once|TRBV29-1|TRBJ2-3|TRBD2
CSAGLVADTQYF
TGCAGCGCCGGACTAGTGGCAGATACGCAGTATTTT
>-|TRBV6-6|TRBJ1-1|-
CASSYSGQDMNTEAFF
TGTGCCAGCAGTTACTCGGGACAAGATATGAACACTGAAGCTTTCTTT
>-|TRBV4-2|TRBJ1-1|-
CASSLEVNTEAFF
TGTGCCAGCAGCCTCGAGGTGAACACTGAAGCTTTCTTT
>-|TRBV7-9|TRBJ2-2|TRBD1
CASSDRANTGELFF
TGTGCCAGCAGTGACAGGGCGAACACCGGGGAGCTGTTTTTT
>-|TRBV7-2|TRBJ2-1|TRBD2
CASSLDTSGRYNEQFF
TGTGCCAGCAGCTTAGACACTAGCGGGAGATACAATGAGCAGTTCTTC
>-|TRBV10-3|TRBJ1-6|-
CAIRERTGGNSPLHF
TGTGCCATCAGGGAAAGGACGGGAGGGAATTCACCCCTCCACTTT
>-|TRBV7-9|TRBJ2-4|TRBD2
CASSNGASGGGVAKNIQYF
TGTGCCAGCAGCAACGGGGCTAGCGGGGGGGGCGTAGCCAAAAACATTCAGTACTTC
>-|TRBV5-4|TRBJ2-2|-
CASSPEGVIGELFF
TGTGCCAGCAGCCCCGAGGGGGTGATCGGGGAGCTGTTTTTT
>-|TRBV11-1|TRBJ2-3|-
CASSLGRDGSRDTQYF
TGTGCCAGCAGCTTAGGACGAGACGGGAGTCGGGATACGCAGTATTTT
>-|TRBV18|TRBJ1-3|TRBD1
CASSQGQGNSGNTIYF
TGTGCCAGCTCCCAGGGACAGGGAAACTCTGGAAACACCATATATTTT
>-|TRBV18|TRBJ2-5|TRBD1
CASSRGQGQETQYF
TGTGCCAGCTCACGCGGACAGGGTCAAGAGACCCAGTACTTC
>-|TRBV28|TRBJ2-7|TRBD1
CASRGRGYEQYF
TGTGCCTCACGGGGCAGGGGGTACGAGCAGTACTTC
>few|TRBV15|TRBJ1-5|TRBD1
CATSSTPTGLGNQPQHF
TGTGCCACCAGCAGTACCCCGACAGGGTTGGGCAATCAGCCCCAGCATTTT
>few|TRBV6-5|TRBJ2-2|-
CASSWEANTGELFF
TGTGCCAGCTCTTGGGAGGCGAACACCGGGGAGCTGTTTTTT
>-|TRBV4-1|TRBJ1-6|-
CASSQAGIKSNSPLHF
TGCGCCAGCAGCCAAGCGGGGATTAAGTCCAATTCACCCCTCCACTTT
>-|TRBV28|TRBJ1-1|-
CASSLRAEAFF
TGTGCCAGCAGTTTGAGGGCTGAAGCTTTCTTT
>-|TRBV30|TRBJ2-1|TRBD2
CAFPTKRGYNEQFF
TGTGCCTTCCCTACCAAGCGGGGCTACAATGAGCAGTTCTTC
>-|TRBV7-6|TRBJ2-5|TRBD2
CASSMGLAGGVGETQYF
TGTGCCAGCAGCATGGGACTAGCGGGAGGCGTGGGAGAGACCCAGTACTTC
>once|TRBV5-1|TRBJ2-5|-
CASSLGGFGETQYF
TGCGCCAGCAGCCTGGGTGGTTTCGGGGAGACCCAGTACTTC
>few|TRBV12-3/TRBV12-4|TRBJ1-1|-
CASSFESLDQAFF
TGTGCCAGCAGTTTTGAGAGTCTAGATCAAGCTTTCTTT
>-|TRBV12-3/TRBV12-4|TRBJ2-5|-
CASNYLGEETQYF
TGTGCCAGCAACTATCTGGGAGAAGAGACCCAGTACTTC
>-|TRBV20-1|TRBJ1-4|-
CSAGIRGKLFF
TGCAGTGCTGGTATTAGGGGAAAACTGTTTTTT
>-|TRBV15|TRBJ2-5|-
CATSRDLRETQYF
TGTGCCACCAGCAGAGATTTGAGGGAGACCCAGTACTTC
>-|TRBV28|TRBJ2-2|TRBD2
CASSSSGLAGGPRDRLGELFF
TGTGCCAGCAGTTCCTCGGGACTAGCGGGAGGGCCAAGGGACAGACTCGGGGAGCTGTTTTTT
>-|TRBV7-8|TRBJ2-1|TRBD2
CASSPKGLAGEQFF
TGTGCCAGCAGCCCCAAGGGACTAGCGGGTGAGCAGTTCTTC
>-|TRBV7-2|TRBJ2-2|-
CASSSGQILTNTGELFF
TGTGCCAGCAGCTCCGGACAGATACTTACGAACACCGGGGAGCTGTTTTTT
>once|TRBV24-1|TRBJ2-1|TRBD1
CATSDPGTGGFEQFF
TGTGCCACCAGTGACCCCGGGACAGGGGGTTTTGAGCAGTTCTTC
>-|TRBV19|TRBJ1-2|-
CASNEMGRYHGYTF
TGTGCCAGTAACGAAATGGGCAGGTATCATGGCTACACCTTC
>-|TRBV10-1|TRBJ1-4|TRBD1
CASSEGRDSFHEKLFF
TGCGCCAGCAGTGAAGGTAGGGACAGCTTCCATGAAAAACTGTTTTTT